This paragraph covers one T cell receptor (beta chain) sequence. Some clones are missing from TCRdb's copy, which holds only in-frame ones; the method was immunoSEQ multiplex PCR. This table has around 300,000 clones, roughly 90% appearing once. This sample was taken from a study of blood T cell repertoires in COVID-19. This CDR3 contains 15 residues. The germline V gene encodes CDR1 SGHVS and CDR2 FQNEAQ. Trimming removed 5 bases from V and 3 bases from J; junction bases left unmatched: 9. This sequence joins TRBV7-8 and TRBJ2-7; 8 bases line up with TRBD1. The source of this sequence is a woman in her twenties or thirties with active or convalescent COVID-19. The sequenced sample was peripheral blood. The CDR3 sequence: CASSAPGTGGYEQYF. In nucleotides, the CDR3 is TGTGCCAGCAGCGCTCCCGGGACAGGAGGCTACGAGCAGTACTTC.